This TCR beta chain derives from a study of blood T cells in healthy people across ages. A second about 6 to 12 cycle PCR used barcoded and J-beta primers. TCRdb re-called the 5' RACE reads through MiXCR, storing one row per CDR3 protein. The sample has around 1,800,000 distinct CDR3 sequences, approximately 40% seen once. Germline V gene data show CDR1 as MNHEY and CDR2 as SVGEGT. CDR3 length: 16 residues. Trimming shortened V by 2 bases and J by 3 bases, and 13 bases separated the two germline ends. The genes are TRBV6-2 or TRBV6-3 and TRBJ2-2; no clear D gene. This clonotype was obtained from a human donor in good health. Sequenced sample: blood. The CDR3 DNA is TGTGCCAGCAGTTACGCTCCGGGCCATCACACCGGGGAGCTGTTTTTT. Encoded protein: CASSYAPGHHTGELFF.